Below, 27 T cell receptor beta chains from the same sample are listed, as sequenced in a study of T cell repertoires in cytomegalovirus infection. TCRdb reprocessed the reads with MiXCR, giving one entry per CDR3 protein. This sample has about 210,000 distinct CDR3 sequences, with around 6.4% found just once. Sequenced sample: PBMCs. Every receptor here comes from a human donor in good health (CMV status not recorded). Some clones in this sample may be carry-over from other donors' samples.

The sample holds many counts of this clonotype. V gene TRBV6-6 combines with J gene TRBJ2-7, with a tentative D call TRBD2 (5 bases). The V end lost 5 bases, the J end lost 7 bases, and 18 bases lay between the germline ends. From germline, CDR1 is MNHNY and CDR2 SVGAGI (reference sequence). There are 14 residues in the CDR3. The CDR3, as DNA: TGTGCCAGCAGTCGGGCTATGGAGGCGAAGGAGCAGTACTTC. It yields the protein CASSRAMEAKEQYF.

This clonotype was recorded at least ten times. V is TRBV12-3 or TRBV12-4 and J is TRBJ2-7, with D perhaps assigned TRBD1 or TRBD2 (5 bases each). There are 14 residues in the CDR3. V was cut by 1 base and J by 4 bases, with 11 bases left in between. The CDR3 DNA reads TGTGCCAGCAGTTTAGGATGGGGCGGGTACGAGCAGTACTTC. This gives the protein CASSLGWGGYEQYF.

This clonotype was seen at least ten times. The gene calls are TRBV7-2 and TRBJ2-7, with 8 bases lining up with TRBD2. The germline V gene has CDR1 SGHTA and CDR2 FQGNSA. This CDR3 is 17 amino acids long. The ends lost 2 bases at V and 2 bases at J; junction bases unmatched: 11. DNA of the CDR3: TGTGCCAGCAGCTTAAGGCCGACTAGCGAGGATCCCTACGAGCAGTACTTC. Its translation is CASSLRPTSEDPYEQYF.

The rearrangement joins TRBV20-1 to TRBJ2-5; 13 bases align to TRBD2. CDR3 size: 16 residues. Germline CDR1 reads DFQATT; CDR2 reads SNEGSKA (reference sequence). J gave up 1 base and V 1 base, and 3 bases lay outside the gene matches. CDR3: CSARGLAGGFQETQYF. The CDR3 region has the DNA TGCAGTGCTAGAGGACTAGCGGGGGGCTTCCAAGAGACCCAGTACTTC.

Many counts were recorded for this clonotype. This chain joins TRBV12-3 or TRBV12-4 and TRBJ2-7; TRBD1 agrees at 9 bases. V shed 3 bases and J 4 bases; nucleotides not matched to a gene: 4. This CDR3 comprises 14 residues. CDR3 DNA: TGTGCCAGCAGTTTCTACAGGGGGCCTTACGAGCAGTACTTC. Its translation: CASSFYRGPYEQYF.

This clonotype was recorded many times. The chain is built from TRBV20-1 and TRBJ1-1, with 7 bases that match TRBD1. Germline V gene data show CDR1 as DFQATT and CDR2 as SNEGSKA (reference sequence). Germline trimming cut 4 bases from V and 0 bases from J; bases unmatched to any gene: 2. The CDR3 spans 13 residues. CDR3 amino acids: CSATDRVNTEAFF. In nucleotides, the CDR3 is TGCAGTGCTACAGACAGGGTGAACACTGAAGCTTTCTTT.

This clonotype was counted many times. V gene TRBV7-2 combines with J gene TRBJ2-5, with 8 bases lining up with TRBD2. There are 15 residues in the CDR3. Germline CDR1 and CDR2: SGHTA and FQGNSA. V lost 1 base, J lost 4 bases, and 5 bases stayed unmatched. The CDR3 reads CASSLEGLGGETQYF. The CDR3 nucleotides read TGTGCCAGCAGCTTAGAGGGACTAGGAGGAGAGACCCAGTACTTC.

At least ten counts were recorded for this clonotype. In nucleotides, the CDR3 is TGTGCCAGCAGCCAAGTGGGACAGGGGGTTCTTTTGGGGAACACTGAAGCTTTCTTT. Translated, it gives CASSQVGQGVLLGNTEAFF. The chain couples TRBV4-2 to TRBJ1-1; TRBD1 matches at 11 bases. The CDR3 sequence is 19 residues long. Trimming removed 1 base from V and 1 base from J; junction bases left unmatched: 11. From germline, CDR1 is LGHNA and CDR2 YNFKEQ.

CDR3 nucleotides: TGTGCCAGCAGTTATACCGGGCTGGGCGGGGAGACCCAGTACTTC. This codes for CASSYTGLGGETQYF. This rearrangement joins TRBV7-6 to TRBJ2-5; the D gene is possibly TRBD2 (5 bases). From germline, CDR1 is SGHVS and CDR2 FNYEAQ. The V end was cut by 6 bases, the J end by 5 bases, with 19 bases between. CDR3 length: 15 residues.

The CDR3 DNA sequence: TGTGCCAGCAGCTCTATGACGGGGGCTTTCTTT. This encodes CASSSMTGAFF. The J gene is TRBJ1-1, the V gene TRBV13; D not certain. The CDR3 spans 11 residues. CDR1 and CDR2 from the germline V gene are PRHDT and FYEKMQ (reference sequence). Between the trimmed V and J ends, which lost 4 bases and 11 bases, there was a span of 11 bases.

This clonotype was recorded many times. The gene calls are TRBV7-3 and TRBJ2-2; D call uncertain. Germline lookup yields CDR1 SGHTA and CDR2 FQGTGA. V dropped 2 bases and J dropped 2 bases, with 6 bases sitting between them. This CDR3 comprises 14 residues. The CDR3 region has the DNA TGTGCCAGCAGCTTAGGTTCCAACACCGGGGAGCTGTTTTTT. Translating it yields CASSLGSNTGELFF.

This clonotype appeared many times. The V call is TRBV7-9, the J call TRBJ1-4; no clear D. Germline CDR1 SEHNR, CDR2 FQNEAQ (reference sequence). The V end lost 5 bases, the J end lost 1 base, and 17 bases lay between the germline ends. The CDR3 has 17 residues. The CDR3 here is CASSRKGHSLTNEKLFF. DNA of the CDR3: TGTGCCAGCAGCCGCAAAGGGCACAGCCTAACTAATGAAAAACTGTTTTTT. Using reference TRBV7-9 and TRBJ1-4 for the parts outside the CDR3, the full variable domain is DTGVSQNPRHKITKRGQNVTFRCDPISEHNRLYWYRQTLGQGPEFLTYFQNEAQLEKSRLLSDRFSAERPKGSFSTLEIQRTEQGDSAMYLCASSRKGHSLTNEKLFFGSGTQLSVL.

This clonotype has at least ten counts. J is TRBJ2-1 and V is TRBV28; D is unresolved. CDR1 is MDHEN and CDR2 is SYDVKM in the germline V gene. The CDR3 has 15 amino acids. V was pared by 3 bases and J by 0 bases, with 9 bases between. For the CDR3, the DNA is TGTGCCAGCAGTTTTACTCTGAGCTCCTACAATGAGCAGTTCTTC. It is translated as CASSFTLSSYNEQFF.

At least ten counts were recorded for this clonotype. The V and J genes are TRBV7-2 and TRBJ1-1; D remains ambiguous. There are 17 residues in the CDR3. Germline V gene sequence: CDR1 SGHTA, CDR2 FQGNSA. The V end was cut by 4 bases, the J end by 2 bases, with 20 bases between. CDR3 in amino acids: CASSSNPLRPKNTEAFF. In DNA, the CDR3 is TGTGCCAGCAGCTCGAACCCTCTTAGGCCTAAAAACACTGAAGCTTTCTTT.

In the case of this clonotype: This could be a read error, since a much larger clone is one nucleotide away. The CDR3 sequence: CSAYGTGLNYEQYF. The CDR3 DNA reads as TGCAGTGCCTACGGGACAGGGCTTAACTACGAGCAGTACTTC. The V and J genes are TRBV20-1 and TRBJ2-7; 9 bases fit TRBD1. CDR1 is DFQATT and CDR2 is SNEGSKA in the germline V gene (reference sequence). This CDR3 comprises 14 residues. V lost 6 bases, J lost 3 bases, and 9 bases stayed unmatched.

This clonotype was detected many times. The chain combines TRBV19 with TRBJ2-2; D is ambiguous. Germline V lookup: CDR1 LNHDA, CDR2 SQIVND (reference sequence). V was shortened by 7 bases and J by 3 bases, with 15 bases between the two germline ends. The CDR3 runs to 15 residues. The DNA of the CDR3 is TGTGCCAGTACCGACACGGGTCGCTACACCGGGGAGCTGTTTTTT. Amino acids: CASTDTGRYTGELFF.

This clonotype was observed many times. This chain uses TRBV4-3 with TRBJ2-5; 8 positions match TRBD2. The CDR3 spans 17 residues. Per germline, CDR1 LGHNA and CDR2 YSLEER. With 0 bases clipped from V and 2 bases from J, the junction kept 8 bases outside the gene matches. The CDR3 DNA sequence: TGCGCCAGCAGCCAAGACGGGAGGGCGGATCTTCAAGAGACCCAGTACTTC. Encoded protein: CASSQDGRADLQETQYF.

This clonotype has a handful of counts. This chain uses TRBV20-1 with TRBJ2-2; no clear D gene. The CDR3 loop spans 14 amino acids. V lost 0 bases and J 4 bases, leaving 9 bases between the germline ends. Germline V CDR1 and CDR2: DFQATT, SNEGSKA (reference sequence). The CDR3 region has the DNA TGCAGTGCTAGAGATCCAAGGTCCACCGGGGAGCTGTTTTTT. Protein: CSARDPRSTGELFF.

This clonotype was observed at least ten times. DNA for the CDR3: TGTGCCAGCACATACAACAATGAGCAGTTCTTC. Its protein is CASTYNNEQFF. This sequence joins TRBV7-2 and TRBJ2-1; D remains ambiguous. The CDR3 is made up of 11 amino acids. Germline CDR1 reads SGHTA; CDR2 reads FQGNSA. V lost 7 bases and J 5 bases, leaving 6 bases between the germline ends.

Many counts were recorded for this clonotype. The chain has TRBV27 and TRBJ2-7, with 8 bases aligning to TRBD1. The CDR3 sequence is 16 residues long. Looked up from germline, CDR1 is MNHEY and CDR2 is SMNVEV (reference sequence). J was trimmed by 3 bases and V by 6 bases; bases with no gene match: 13. In DNA form, the CDR3 reads TGTGCCAGCAGGGGGATTGGTGGACAGGGTAGCTACGAGCAGTACTTC. Amino acids: CASRGIGGQGSYEQYF.

This clonotype was recorded many times. The V call is TRBV20-1, the J call TRBJ2-5; D unresolved. Trimming cost V 2 bases and J 0 bases, with 7 bases left between them. CDR3 length: 13 amino acids. Germline lookup yields CDR1 DFQATT and CDR2 SNEGSKA (reference sequence). The CDR3 coding sequence is TGCAGTGCTAGAAAACTACACCAAGAGACCCAGTACTTC. Translation: CSARKLHQETQYF.

This clonotype was seen ten or more times. V gene TRBV7-2 combines with J gene TRBJ2-7; D is unclear. Germline V gene sequence: CDR1 SGHTA, CDR2 FQGNSA. The V gene lost 6 bases and the J gene lost 0 bases, with 12 bases spanning the gap. The CDR3 runs to 14 residues. The CDR3, as DNA: TGTGCCAGCAGAAGCAGATTCGGCTCCTACGAGCAGTACTTC. As protein: CASRSRFGSYEQYF.

The CDR3 DNA reads TGTGCCAGTATGGGCAGGGGGGTAGGGGACACTGAAGCTTTCTTT. Its protein is CASMGRGVGDTEAFF. This sequence joins TRBV19 and TRBJ1-1; 7 nucleotides agree with TRBD1. Per germline, CDR1 LNHDA and CDR2 SQIVND (reference sequence). With 7 bases clipped from V and 3 bases from J, the junction kept 11 bases outside the gene matches. The CDR3 consists of 15 residues.

This clonotype has at least ten counts. The V call is TRBV4-1, the J call TRBJ1-2; 9 bases map to TRBD1. V shed 0 bases, J shed 6 bases, and the junction held 5 bases outside the gene matches. CDR1 is MGHRA and CDR2 is YSYEKL in the germline V gene. The CDR3 runs 15 residues. CDR3 in amino acids: CASSQEGRDRDGYTF. CDR3 DNA sequence: TGCGCCAGCAGCCAAGAAGGCCGGGACAGGGATGGCTACACCTTC.

The rearrangement links TRBV20-1 to TRBJ1-5; TRBD1 aligns across 7 bases. The CDR3 is 13 amino acids. Trimming at V came to 5 bases and at J to 9 bases, leaving 10 bases not matched to a gene. Germline loops: CDR1 DFQATT, CDR2 SNEGSKA (reference sequence). The CDR3 loop is CSAPKGAQGPQHF. Written as DNA, the CDR3 is TGCAGTGCTCCAAAGGGGGCCCAGGGGCCCCAGCATTTT.

Many counts were recorded for this clonotype. J is TRBJ2-5 and V is TRBV7-2; D gene uncertain. Trimming left V 1 base short and J 5 bases short, with 8 bases between. Germline assignment: CDR1 SGHTA and CDR2 FQGNSA. The CDR3 is 13 residues long. DNA of the CDR3: TGTGCCAGCAGCTTAGGTGCCTCCGAGACCCAGTACTTC. Amino acids: CASSLGASETQYF.

Many counts were recorded for this clonotype. The V call is TRBV20-1, the J call TRBJ1-2; tentative D call: TRBD1 (6 bases). Germline V gene lookup returns CDR1 DFQATT and CDR2 SNEGSKA (reference sequence). CDR3 length: 14 residues. Trimming cost V 1 base and J 10 bases, with 19 bases left between them. The CDR3 region has the DNA TGCAGTGCTAGAGTTGGACAGTTCCTTCCTTACTACACCTTC. Residues: CSARVGQFLPYYTF.